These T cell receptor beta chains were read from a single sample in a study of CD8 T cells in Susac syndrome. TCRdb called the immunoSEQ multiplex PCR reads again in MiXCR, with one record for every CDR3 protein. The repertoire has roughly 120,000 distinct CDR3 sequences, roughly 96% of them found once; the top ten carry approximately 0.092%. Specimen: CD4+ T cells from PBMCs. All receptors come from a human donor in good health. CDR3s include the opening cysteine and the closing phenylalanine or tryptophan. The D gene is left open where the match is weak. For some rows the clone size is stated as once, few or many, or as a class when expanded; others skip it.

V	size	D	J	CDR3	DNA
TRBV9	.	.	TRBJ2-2	CASRAPGDTGELFF	TGTGCCAGCAGAGCTCCAGGGGACACCGGGGAGCTGTTTTTT
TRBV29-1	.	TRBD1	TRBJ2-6	CSAQTGVGANVLTF	TGCAGCGCTCAGACAGGGGTAGGGGCCAACGTCCTGACTTTC
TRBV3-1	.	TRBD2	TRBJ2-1	CASSQAGGHNEQFF	TGTGCCAGCAGCCAAGCGGGAGGGCACAATGAGCAGTTCTTC
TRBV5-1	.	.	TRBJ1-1	CASSLEGVTEAFF	TGCGCCAGCAGCTTGGAAGGGGTAACTGAAGCTTTCTTT
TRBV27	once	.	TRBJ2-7	CASSSNSGYEQYF	TGTGCCAGCAGTTCGAACTCGGGGTACGAGCAGTACTTC
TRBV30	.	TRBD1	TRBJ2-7	CAWIAPGTGIGEQYF	TGTGCCTGGATCGCCCCCGGGACAGGTATAGGGGAGCAGTACTTC
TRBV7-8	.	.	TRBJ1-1	CASSSNSGNTEAFF	TGTGCCAGCAGCTCGAACAGCGGAAACACTGAAGCTTTCTTT
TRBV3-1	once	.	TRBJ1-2	CASSSGRGSGYTF	TGTGCCAGCAGCTCCGGACGGGGTAGTGGCTACACCTTC
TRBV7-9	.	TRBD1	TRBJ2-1	CASSSWQGAGNEQFF	TGTGCCAGCAGCTCTTGGCAGGGGGCTGGAAATGAGCAGTTCTTC
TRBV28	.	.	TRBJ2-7	CASSPRMREQYF	TGTGCCAGCAGTCCCCGGATGCGTGAGCAGTACTTC
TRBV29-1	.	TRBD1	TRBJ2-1	CSVDLGQGAHNEQFF	TGCAGCGTTGACTTGGGACAGGGGGCTCACAATGAGCAGTTCTTC
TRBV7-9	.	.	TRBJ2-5	CASSPRIGKETQYF	TGTGCCAGCAGCCCCCGCATCGGCAAAGAGACCCAGTACTTC
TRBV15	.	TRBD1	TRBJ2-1	CATSIPGTGLANEQFF	TGTGCCACCAGCATACCCGGGACAGGGTTAGCCAATGAGCAGTTCTTC
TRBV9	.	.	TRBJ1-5	CASSVGQNDQPQHF	TGTGCCAGCAGCGTGGGCCAAAACGATCAGCCCCAGCATTTT
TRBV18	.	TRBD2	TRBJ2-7	CASSPPNSGSSYEQYF	TGTGCCAGCTCACCACCTAATAGCGGGAGCTCCTACGAGCAGTACTTC
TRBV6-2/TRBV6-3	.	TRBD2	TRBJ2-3	CASSYGLAGDPSTDTQYF	TGTGCCAGCAGTTACGGGCTAGCGGGAGACCCTAGCACAGATACGCAGTATTTT
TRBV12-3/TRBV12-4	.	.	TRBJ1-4	CASSFQQATNEKLFF	TGTGCCAGCAGTTTCCAACAGGCAACTAATGAAAAACTGTTTTTT
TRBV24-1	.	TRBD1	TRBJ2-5	CATSDQDRYQETQYF	TGTGCCACCAGTGATCAGGACAGGTACCAAGAGACCCAGTACTTC
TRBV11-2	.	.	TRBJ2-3	CASSPSSRTDTQYF	TGTGCCAGCAGCCCCTCTAGCAGGACAGATACGCAGTATTTT
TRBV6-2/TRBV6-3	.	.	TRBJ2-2	CASSVGAGELFF	TGTGCCAGCAGCGTAGGTGCCGGGGAGCTGTTTTTT
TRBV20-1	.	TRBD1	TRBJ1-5	CSALPDRLEQPQHF	TGCAGTGCTCTCCCGGACAGGTTGGAACAGCCCCAGCATTTT
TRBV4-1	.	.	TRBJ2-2	CASSQDGLPTGELFF	TGCGCCAGCAGCCAAGACGGACTCCCCACCGGGGAGCTGTTTTTT
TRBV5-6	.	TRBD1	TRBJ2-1	CASSILGTGVTNEQFF	TGTGCCAGCAGCATCCTTGGGACAGGGGTGACCAATGAGCAGTTCTTC
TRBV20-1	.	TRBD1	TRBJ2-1	CSARDQGRGYNEQFF	TGCAGTGCTAGAGATCAGGGCAGGGGGTACAATGAGCAGTTCTTC
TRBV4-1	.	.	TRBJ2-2	CASSQDRGSVLGELFF	TGCGCCAGCAGCCAAGATCGAGGGTCGGTTCTCGGGGAGCTGTTTTTT